This entry lists 27 T cell receptor beta chains sequenced from one sample in a study of Graves' ophthalmopathy and Graves' hyperthyroidism. The TCR beta CDR3 regions underwent amplification from RNA transcripts. The first-round RT-PCR employed HTBI primers together with the Qiagen OneStep RT-PCR kit. A multiplex PCR was then performed as the second round. TCRdb re-derived calls from the multiplex PCR reads in MiXCR, one entry per CDR3 protein. The sample lists 300,000 to 500,000 distinct CDR3 sequences; 15% were seen once. Sequencing input: peripheral blood. These receptors originate from a young woman with stable Graves' hyperthyroidism.

At least ten counts were recorded for this clonotype. The chain joins TRBV11-2 to TRBJ1-1, with a weak D call TRBD1 (5 bases). V dropped 0 bases and J dropped 6 bases, with 11 bases sitting between them. Germline assignment: CDR1 SGHAT and CDR2 FQNNGV. This CDR3 comprises 14 residues. For the CDR3, the DNA is TGTGCCAGCAGCTTAGATGGGACTCGTTCTGAAGCTTTCTTT. It translates to CASSLDGTRSEAFF.

This clonotype was counted many times. The rearrangement uses TRBV12-3 or TRBV12-4 and TRBJ1-5; no definite D call. V shed 4 bases and J shed 4 bases, with 5 bases lying between them. The CDR3 contains 12 residues. The CDR3 loop reads CASSSANQPQHF. CDR3 sequence (DNA): TGTGCCAGCAGTTCTGCGAATCAGCCCCAGCATTTT.

V is TRBV19 and J is TRBJ1-1; D is possibly TRBD1 (5 bases). From germline, CDR1 is LNHDA and CDR2 SQIVND (reference sequence). Trimming removed 7 bases from V and 5 bases from J, with 26 bases in between. The CDR3 has 17 residues. The DNA of the CDR3 is TGTGCCAGTAATCCCTCGGCTAATTACGGGGCCCGGACTGAAGCTTTCTTT. Translation gives CASNPSANYGARTEAFF.

This chain joins TRBV6-5 and TRBJ1-2, with D unresolved. There are 14 residues in the CDR3. Germline V gives CDR1 MNHEY, CDR2 SVGAGI. The V and J ends lost 4 bases and 8 bases respectively, with 17 bases between them. CDR3 in DNA: TGTGCCAGCAGTTCTAATCGGCAATTGGGGGGCTACACCTTC. This translates into CASSSNRQLGGYTF.

This clonotype was recorded many times. The V and J genes are TRBV6-1 and TRBJ2-7, with D perhaps TRBD1 or TRBD2 (5 bases each). The CDR3 consists of 11 residues. CDR1 is MNHNS and CDR2 is SASEGT in the germline V gene. The ends were cut back, 6 bases at V and 7 bases at J, with 10 bases in the middle. The CDR3 region is CASSVWGEQYF. In DNA form, the CDR3 reads TGTGCCAGCAGCGTTTGGGGGGAGCAGTACTTC.

This clonotype has a count of ten or more. The rearrangement links TRBV6-4 to TRBJ1-1; D may be TRBD1 (5 bases). This CDR3 has 11 amino acids. Deletions cut 7 bases from V and 7 bases from J, with 10 bases between. Germline-derived CDR1 and CDR2 are MRHNA and SNTAGT. CDR3 nucleotides: TGTGCCAGCATGACAGACGATGAAGCTTTCTTT. It yields the protein CASMTDDEAFF.

This clonotype was found a few times. A junction end diverges from the germline sequence, so it may reflect a read error. The chain combines TRBV4-1 with TRBJ2-7; 10 bases are a match to TRBD1. CDR3 length equals 15 residues. Germline V gene lookup returns CDR1 MGHRA and CDR2 YSYEKL. The CDR3 nucleotides read TGCGCCAGCAGCCAGAGACAGGGGGCCTCCGACGAGCAGTACTTC. It yields the protein CASSQRQGASDEQYF.

Many counts were recorded for this clonotype. The chain joins TRBV6-2 or TRBV6-3 to TRBJ2-7, with 7 bases lining up with TRBD1. This CDR3 has 18 residues. Per germline, CDR1 MNHEY and CDR2 SVGEGT. V gave up 7 bases and J gave up 0 bases; unmatched junction bases: 18. In DNA, the CDR3 is TGTGCCAGCACCCCGGACAGGTTACAGACTCAGGCCTCCTACGAGCAGTACTTC. It is translated as CASTPDRLQTQASYEQYF.

This clonotype has a count of ten or more. This chain joins TRBV27 and TRBJ1-1; 7 nucleotides align to TRBD1. In germline, CDR1 is MNHEY, CDR2 SMNVEV (reference sequence). Unmatched junction bases numbered 5, after V lost 3 bases and J lost 4 bases. The CDR3 spans 14 residues. DNA of the CDR3: TGTGCCAGCAGTTTTAGGGGGCGCGGCACTGAAGCTTTCTTT. Residues: CASSFRGRGTEAFF.

This clonotype turned up a few times. V usage is TRBV20-1 and J usage is TRBJ2-2; no clear D gene. V dropped 6 bases and J dropped 5 bases, with 13 bases sitting between them. The V gene's germline CDR1 is DFQATT and CDR2 SNEGSKA (reference sequence). The CDR3 contains 13 residues. The CDR3 loop is CSAAATRTGELFF. As DNA, the CDR3 is TGCAGTGCCGCGGCAACTCGTACCGGGGAGCTGTTTTTT.

Many counts were recorded for this clonotype. An end of the junction differs from the germline gene, which may be a read error. J is TRBJ1-2 and V is TRBV2; D is undetermined. The germline V gene encodes CDR1 SNHLY and CDR2 FYNNEI. The CDR3 is 12 amino acids. Here the CDR3 reads CASRARTYDYTF. The DNA of the CDR3 is TGTGCCAGCAGGGCCAGGACCTATGACTACACCTTC. The full variable domain, rest sourced from reference TRBV2 and TRBJ1-2, is EPEVTQTPSHQVTQMGQEVILRCVPISNHLYFYWYRQILGQKVEFLVSFYNNEISEKSEIFDDQFSVERPDGSNFTLKIRSTKLEDSAMYFCASRARTYDYTFGSGTRLTVV.

Ten or more counts support this clonotype. The rearrangement uses TRBV7-4 and TRBJ2-7; tentatively, D is TRBD1 (7 bases). The CDR3 covers 20 residues. The V end lost 3 bases, the J end lost 0 bases, and 27 bases lay between the germline ends. Germline CDR1 and CDR2: SGHVT and SQSDAQ. Written as DNA, the CDR3 is TGTGCCAGCAGCTTTGCGGTCCCGTGGGGGGTCGCAGGGGGCTCCTACGAGCAGTACTTC. It is translated as CASSFAVPWGVAGGSYEQYF.

This clonotype appeared many times. The chain has TRBV5-1 and TRBJ1-2, with 9 bases fitting TRBD1. The CDR3 is made up of 14 amino acids. From germline, CDR1 is SGHRS and CDR2 YFSETQ. J lost 6 bases, V lost 3 bases, and 6 bases had no gene match. This CDR3 reads CASSWTGEKHGYTF. In DNA form, the CDR3 reads TGCGCCAGCAGCTGGACAGGGGAAAAGCATGGCTACACCTTC.

This clonotype was found many times. The chain employs TRBV2 and TRBJ1-2; tentative D call: TRBD1 (6 bases). Germline CDR1 reads SNHLY; CDR2 reads FYNNEI. The length of the CDR3 is 15 residues. V was cut by 7 bases and J by 6 bases, with 21 bases left in between. The DNA of the CDR3 is TGTGCCAGCACCATCCGGGACATTAAATTCCATGGCTACACCTTC. Protein product: CASTIRDIKFHGYTF.

This clonotype was found many times. This chain links TRBV7-8 with TRBJ2-5; 7 bases align to TRBD1. The CDR3 loop spans 16 amino acids. Germline CDR1 reads SGHVS; CDR2 reads FQNEAQ. Trimming at V came to 3 bases and at J to 3 bases, leaving 10 bases not matched to a gene. The CDR3, as DNA: TGTGCCAGCAGCTTCCGGGACAGTTATTATGAAGAGACCCAGTACTTC. This codes for CASSFRDSYYEETQYF.

This clonotype was counted at least ten times. The chain employs TRBV4-1 and TRBJ1-2; 9 bases are a match to TRBD1. V lost 4 bases to trimming and J lost 6 bases; unmatched junction nucleotides: 12. The length of the CDR3 is 16 residues. Germline loops: CDR1 MGHRA, CDR2 YSYEKL. The chain's CDR3 is CASSLRTGEVTNGYTF. The CDR3 region has the DNA TGCGCCAGCAGCCTCAGGACAGGGGAAGTTACGAATGGCTACACCTTC.

This clonotype has ten or more counts. This chain joins TRBV11-2 and TRBJ2-7, with D hard to call. The CDR3 totals 15 residues. Looked up from germline, CDR1 is SGHAT and CDR2 is FQNNGV. Trimming left V 0 bases short and J 2 bases short, with 11 bases between. The CDR3 sequence is CASSLDGRPPYEQYF. CDR3 DNA: TGTGCCAGCAGCTTAGACGGCAGACCACCCTACGAGCAGTACTTC.

This clonotype was counted ten times or more. This chain links TRBV6-2 or TRBV6-3 with TRBJ2-7; 9 positions agree with TRBD2. The V segment lost 4 bases and the J segment 2 bases; nucleotides outside the gene matches: 6. Germline V lookup: CDR1 MNHEY, CDR2 SVGEGT. This CDR3 has 15 amino acids. DNA of the CDR3: TGTGCCAGCAGTTCTGTAGCGGGGGCCCCCTACGAGCAGTACTTC. Its protein is CASSSVAGAPYEQYF.

This clonotype has at least ten counts. The CDR3 coding sequence is TGTGCCAGCAGTTTAAACAGGGCTTCCGTCACCCTCCACTTT. Encoded protein: CASSLNRASVTLHF. The chain is built from TRBV12-3 or TRBV12-4 and TRBJ1-6; weak D call: TRBD1 (6 bases). Trimming took off 2 bases at V and 14 bases at J, with 16 bases between the two ends. This CDR3 comprises 14 residues.

This clonotype occurred many times. The chain joins TRBV6-5 to TRBJ1-2, with unresolved D. Trimming removed 3 bases at V and 6 bases at J, with 11 bases between. CDR3 length: 13 amino acids. Germline V gene data show CDR1 as MNHEY and CDR2 as SVGAGI. The CDR3 DNA sequence: TGTGCCAGCAGTTATAACGGGATCGATGGCTACACCTTC. It is translated as CASSYNGIDGYTF.

This clonotype was observed at least ten times. The junction shows a germline mismatch at one end, possibly a read error. The genes are TRBV5-1 and TRBJ1-2; possible D gene TRBD1, 5 bases. The germline V gene has CDR1 SGHRS and CDR2 YFSETQ. The CDR3 consists of 12 residues. This CDR3 reads CASSPDSYGYTF. The CDR3 DNA reads TGTGCCAGCAGTCCAGACAGTTATGGCTACACCTTC.

This clonotype has at least ten counts. This chain connects TRBV12-3 or TRBV12-4 to TRBJ1-1; no definite D call. Trimming stripped 8 bases from V and 5 bases from J, with 12 bases between. The CDR3 length is 12 residues. In DNA, the CDR3 is TGTGCCAGCCGCCGCATGGAAACTGAAGCTTTCTTT. Translation gives CASRRMETEAFF.

This clonotype was observed at least ten times. The chain joins TRBV20-1 to TRBJ2-7; weak D call: TRBD2 (6 bases). V lost 3 bases, J lost 3 bases, and 15 bases lay in between. In germline, CDR1 is DFQATT, CDR2 SNEGSKA (reference sequence). The length of the CDR3 is 14 residues. The CDR3 DNA reads as TGCAGTGCTAGGGAATCTGGAGGGAACTACGAGCAGTACTTC. It encodes CSARESGGNYEQYF.

This clonotype was seen a handful of times. V and J are TRBV5-1 and TRBJ1-3; D remains ambiguous. Trimming shortened V by 3 bases and J by 0 bases, and 13 bases separated the two germline ends. Germline V gene sequence: CDR1 SGHRS, CDR2 YFSETQ. The CDR3 loop spans 16 amino acids. The CDR3 here is CASSSGLSHSGNTIYF. The CDR3 nucleotides are TGCGCCAGCAGCTCAGGACTAAGCCACTCTGGAAACACCATATATTTT.

The chain joins TRBV19 to TRBJ1-3, with TRBD1 as a possible D gene (5 bases). Germline assignment: CDR1 LNHDA and CDR2 SQIVND (reference sequence). The CDR3 runs to 14 residues. The V end was cut by 5 bases, the J end by 0 bases, with 8 bases between. CDR3 residues: CASSLTVSGNTIYF. In DNA form, the CDR3 reads TGTGCCAGTAGTTTGACAGTCTCTGGAAACACCATATATTTT.

The V and J genes are TRBV6-1 and TRBJ2-7; 13 bases align to TRBD2. Germline V CDR1 and CDR2: MNHNS, SASEGT. This CDR3 has 14 residues. V lost 7 bases to trimming and J lost 7 bases; unmatched junction nucleotides: 7. CDR3 residues: CASTTSGGGWEQYF. The CDR3 nucleotides read TGTGCCAGCACTACTAGCGGGGGGGGCTGGGAGCAGTACTTC.

The CDR3 loop is CASRKGTRQYF. CDR3 nucleotides: TGTGCCAGCAGAAAAGGGACAAGACAGTACTTC. The genes are TRBV6-1 and TRBJ2-7, with TRBD1 as a possible D gene (6 bases). Trimming took 6 bases from V and 10 from J, leaving 13 bases between them. This CDR3 is 11 amino acids long. CDR1 and CDR2 (germline): MNHNS, SASEGT.